One T cell receptor beta chain is described in this entry. The antigen is not known. CDR1 and CDR2 from the germline V gene are LGHDT and YNNKEL (reference sequence). This CDR3 is built from 17 residues. V was cut by 0 bases and J by 6 bases, with 17 bases left in between. The libraries were made with immunoSEQ version 4 in survey mode. Sequenced by immunoSEQ multiplex PCR; TCRdb stores in-frame clones only, minus some. The sample holds fewer than 50,000 clones, about nine tenths seen once. This specimen comes from a study of persistence of HIV-infected CD4 T cells. Anti-CD3/anti-CD28 beads served as a nonspecific positive control stimulus. Responding CD4+ T cells were sorted by upregulation of both CD40 ligand and CD69.

The gene calls are TRBV3-1 (or the pseudogene TRBV3-2) and TRBJ2-2; D may be TRBD2 (7 bases). Sequencing was performed on CD4+ T cells sorted from PBMCs after roughly 18-hour stimulation, taken from a patient who received antiretroviral therapy. This receptor was identified in an adult man with HIV who was CMV-seropositive. Here the CDR3 reads CASSQDRGALVPGELFF. DNA of the CDR3: TGTGCCAGCAGCCAAGATCGGGGGGCACTAGTCCCCGGGGAGCTGTTTTTT.